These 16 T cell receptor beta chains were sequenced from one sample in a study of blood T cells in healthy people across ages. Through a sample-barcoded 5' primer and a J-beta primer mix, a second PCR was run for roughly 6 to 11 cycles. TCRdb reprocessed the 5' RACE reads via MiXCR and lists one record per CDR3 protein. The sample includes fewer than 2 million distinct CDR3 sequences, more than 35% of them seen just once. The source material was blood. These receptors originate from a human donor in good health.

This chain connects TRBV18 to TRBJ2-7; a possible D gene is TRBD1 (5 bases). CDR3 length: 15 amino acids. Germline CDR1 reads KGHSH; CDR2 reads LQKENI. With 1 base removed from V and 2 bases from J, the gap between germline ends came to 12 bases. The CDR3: CASSPQVTDTYEQYF. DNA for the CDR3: TGTGCCAGCTCACCACAGGTCACGGACACCTACGAGCAGTACTTC. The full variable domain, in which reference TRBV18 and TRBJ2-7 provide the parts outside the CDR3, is NAGVMQNPRHLVRRRGQEARLRCSPMKGHSHVYWYRQLPEEGLKFMVYLQKENIIDESGMPKERFSAEFPKEGPSILRIQQVVRGDSAAYFCASSPQVTDTYEQYFGPGTRLTVT.

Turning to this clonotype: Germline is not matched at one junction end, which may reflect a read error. The CDR3 DNA follows: TGTGCCAGCAGCTTCTCCGGGCCTAATGAAAAACGGTTTTTT. It specifies CASSFSGPNEKRFF. The genes are TRBV7-6 and TRBJ1-4; D is unclear. The CDR3 is 14 residues long. The germline V gene has CDR1 SGHVS and CDR2 FNYEAQ.

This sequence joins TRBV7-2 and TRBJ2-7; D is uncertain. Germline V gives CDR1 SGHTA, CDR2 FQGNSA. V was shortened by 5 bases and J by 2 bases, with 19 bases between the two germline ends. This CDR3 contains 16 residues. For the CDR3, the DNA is TGTGCCAGCAGCCTTCATACAACTAACCTGACCTACGAGCAGTACTTC. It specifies CASSLHTTNLTYEQYF. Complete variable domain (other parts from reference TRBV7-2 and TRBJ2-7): GAGVSQSPSNKVTEKGKDVELRCDPISGHTALYWYRQSLGQGLEFLIYFQGNSAPDKSGLPSDRFSAERTGGSVSTLTIQRTQQEDSAVYLCASSLHTTNLTYEQYFGPGTRLTVT.

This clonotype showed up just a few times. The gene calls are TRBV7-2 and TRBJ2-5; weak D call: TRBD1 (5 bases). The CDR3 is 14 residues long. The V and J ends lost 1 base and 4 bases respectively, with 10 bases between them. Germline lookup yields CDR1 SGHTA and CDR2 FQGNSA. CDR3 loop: CASSLEAGIETQYF. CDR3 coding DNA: TGTGCCAGCAGCTTAGAAGCAGGGATAGAGACCCAGTACTTC.

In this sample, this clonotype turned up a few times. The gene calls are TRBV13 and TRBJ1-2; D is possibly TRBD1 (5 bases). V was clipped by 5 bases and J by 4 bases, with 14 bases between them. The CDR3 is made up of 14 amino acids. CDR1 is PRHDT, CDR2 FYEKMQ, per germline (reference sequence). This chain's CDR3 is CASSRGEGSYGYTF. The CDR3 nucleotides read TGTGCCAGCAGCCGGGGGGAGGGCTCCTATGGCTACACCTTC. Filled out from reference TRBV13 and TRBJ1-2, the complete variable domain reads AAGVIQSPRHLIKEKRETATLKCYPIPRHDTVYWYQQGPGQDPQFLISFYEKMQSDKGSIPDRFSAQQFSDYHSELNMSSLELGDSALYFCASSRGEGSYGYTFGSGTRLTVV.

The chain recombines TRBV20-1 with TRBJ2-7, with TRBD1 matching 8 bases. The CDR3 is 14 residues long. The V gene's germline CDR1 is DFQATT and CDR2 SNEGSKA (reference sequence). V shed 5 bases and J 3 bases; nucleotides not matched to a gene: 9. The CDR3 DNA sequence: TGCAGTGCTCTGGACAGGGTGAAGATCTACGAGCAGTACTTC. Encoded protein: CSALDRVKIYEQYF.

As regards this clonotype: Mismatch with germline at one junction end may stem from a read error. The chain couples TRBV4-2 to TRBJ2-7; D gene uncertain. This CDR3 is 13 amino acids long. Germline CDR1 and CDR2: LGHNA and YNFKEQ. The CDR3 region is CACSRERSYEQYF. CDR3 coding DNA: TGTGCCTGCAGTCGAGAGCGATCCTACGAGCAGTACTTC.

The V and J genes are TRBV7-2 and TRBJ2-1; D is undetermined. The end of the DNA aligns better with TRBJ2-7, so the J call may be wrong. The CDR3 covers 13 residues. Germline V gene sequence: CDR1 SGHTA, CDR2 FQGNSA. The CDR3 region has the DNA TGTGCCAGCAGCTTAGTCCCCCCGGAGGAGCAGTACTTC. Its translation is CASSLVPPEEQYF.

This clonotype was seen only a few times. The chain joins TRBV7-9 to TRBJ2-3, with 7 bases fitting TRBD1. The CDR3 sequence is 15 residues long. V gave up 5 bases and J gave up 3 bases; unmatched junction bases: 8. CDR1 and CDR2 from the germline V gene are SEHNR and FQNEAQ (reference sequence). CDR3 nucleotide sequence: TGTGCCAGCAGCACGGCAGGGGGTCGGACAGATACGCAGTATTTT. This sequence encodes CASSTAGGRTDTQYF.

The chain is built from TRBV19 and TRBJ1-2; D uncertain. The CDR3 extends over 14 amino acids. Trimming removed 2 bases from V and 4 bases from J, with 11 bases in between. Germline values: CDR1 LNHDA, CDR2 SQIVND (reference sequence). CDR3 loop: CASSITTEVYGYTF. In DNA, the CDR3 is TGTGCCAGTAGTATAACAACAGAAGTCTATGGCTACACCTTC.

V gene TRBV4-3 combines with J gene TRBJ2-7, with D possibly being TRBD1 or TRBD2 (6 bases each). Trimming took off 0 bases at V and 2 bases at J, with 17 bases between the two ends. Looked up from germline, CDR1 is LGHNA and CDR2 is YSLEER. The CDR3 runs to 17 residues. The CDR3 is CASSQDFGGASTYEQYF. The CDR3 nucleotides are TGCGCCAGCAGCCAAGATTTCGGGGGCGCTTCCACCTACGAGCAGTACTTC.

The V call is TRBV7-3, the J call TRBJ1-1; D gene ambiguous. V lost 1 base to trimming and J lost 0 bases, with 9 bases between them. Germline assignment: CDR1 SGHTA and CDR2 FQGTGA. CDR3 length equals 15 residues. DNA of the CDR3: TGTGCCAGCAGCTTAAGTCTAACCTTGAACACTGAAGCTTTCTTT. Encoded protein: CASSLSLTLNTEAFF. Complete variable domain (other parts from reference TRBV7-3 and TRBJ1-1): GAGVSQTPSNKVTEKGKYVELRCDPISGHTALYWYRQSLGQGPEFLIYFQGTGAADDSGLPNDRFFAVRPEGSVSTLKIQRTERGDSAVYLCASSLSLTLNTEAFFGQGTRLTVV.

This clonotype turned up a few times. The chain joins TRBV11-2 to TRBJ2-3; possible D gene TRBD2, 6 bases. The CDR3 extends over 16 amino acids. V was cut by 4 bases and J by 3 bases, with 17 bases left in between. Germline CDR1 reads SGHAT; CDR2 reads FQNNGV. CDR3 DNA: TGTGCCAGCAGCTACCAAATAGCGGTTGAGACAGATACGCAGTATTTT. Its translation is CASSYQIAVETDTQYF.

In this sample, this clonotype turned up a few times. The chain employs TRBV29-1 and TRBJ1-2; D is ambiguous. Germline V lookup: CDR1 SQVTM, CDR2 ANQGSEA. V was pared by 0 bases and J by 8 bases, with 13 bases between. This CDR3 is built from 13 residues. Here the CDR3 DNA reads TGCAGCGTTGAAGATTCACCCGCCAGGGGCTACACCTTC. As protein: CSVEDSPARGYTF.

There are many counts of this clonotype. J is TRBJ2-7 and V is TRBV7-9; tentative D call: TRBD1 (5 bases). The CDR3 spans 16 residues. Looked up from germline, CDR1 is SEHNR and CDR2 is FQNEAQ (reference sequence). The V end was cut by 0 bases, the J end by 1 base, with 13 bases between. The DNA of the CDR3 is TGTGCCAGCAGCTTAGCAGGGGCCAGATATTCCTACGAGCAGTACTTC. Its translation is CASSLAGARYSYEQYF. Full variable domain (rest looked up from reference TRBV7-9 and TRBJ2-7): DTGVSQNPRHKITKRGQNVTFRCDPISEHNRLYWYRQTLGQGPEFLTYFQNEAQLEKSRLLSDRFSAERPKGSFSTLEIQRTEQGDSAMYLCASSLAGARYSYEQYFGPGTRLTVT.

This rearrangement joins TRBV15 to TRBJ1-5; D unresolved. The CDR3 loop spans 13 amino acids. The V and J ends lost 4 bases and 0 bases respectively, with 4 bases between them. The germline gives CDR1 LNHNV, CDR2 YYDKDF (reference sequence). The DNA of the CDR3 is TGTGCCACCAGCACGGTTAGCAATCAGCCCCAGCATTTT. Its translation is CATSTVSNQPQHF.